This TCR beta chain was identified in a study of beta chain features in type 1 diabetes. Study overall: Investigators examined some 100,000,000 sorted cells across all samples.

This CDR3 is built from 11 residues. Trimming stripped 6 bases from V and 9 bases from J, with 12 bases between. Germline V gene lookup returns CDR1 MNHNS and CDR2 SASEGT. This clone was counted between two and nine times. Expressed TCRB transcripts were sequenced because the isolated RNA had all been reverse transcribed beforehand. Profiled with immunoSEQ multiplex PCR; TCRdb holds only in-frame clones, not every one. Of around 300,000 clones listed, roughly 8% are singletons. The chain links TRBV6-1 to TRBJ2-7, with D possibly being TRBD1 (5 bases). The sequence was collected from a woman younger than 35 in good health. Sample: central memory CD4+ T cells from blood. The CDR3 loop is CASSSGLWQYV. CDR3 sequence (DNA): TGTGCCAGCAGCTCAGGGTTGTGGCAGTACGTC.